The present T cell receptor beta chain was sequenced within a study of neurological immune-mediated disorders. Findings and caveats of the study: Repertoires from 18 of 34 multiple sclerosis patients grouped phylogenetically into a related-CDR3 cluster, suggesting a possible signature. None of the CDR3 amino acid sequences of expanded clones recurred across subjects, suggesting private repertoires in all groups.

The CDR3 consists of 14 residues. Germline loops: CDR1 DFQATT, CDR2 SNEGSKA (reference sequence). With 6 bases removed from V and 4 bases from J, the gap between germline ends came to 16 bases. Each TCR transcript was tagged with a 10-nucleotide random UMI during 5'RACE. TCRdb re-analysed the 5' RACE reads in MiXCR, keeping a single row per CDR3 protein. Here the sample spans 54,000 or so distinct CDR3 sequences, around 3.4% being singletons. This clonotype was recorded many times. The antigen remains undetermined. J is TRBJ1-3 and V is TRBV20-1; weak D call: TRBD1 (5 bases). Specimen: PBMCs. The source is a woman aged 30 to 39 with multiple sclerosis. CDR3 in amino acids: CSAKQGPLGNTIYF. CDR3 sequence (DNA): TGCAGTGCAAAGCAGGGCCCGCTGGGAAACACCATATATTTT.